This entry describes one TCR beta chain. As processed by the authors: Nucleated cell counts were estimated from reference gene primer amplification. The repertoire was sequenced with immunoSEQ multiplex PCR; TCRdb's copy has only in-frame clones and lacks some. V, J and clone size are those of that table, while D and trimming were read from the DNA. The sample contains under 200,000 clones, around 80% of which appear only once. This sample was included in a study of blood T cell repertoires in COVID-19. Study in general: There were acute and convalescent COVID-19 samples, and they came from the United States, Italy and Spain. PBMCs, B-cell-depleted T cells, or T cells were the source of the cDNA or gDNA that made up the material.

The specimen was peripheral blood. The TCR comes from a man between 65 and 79 years old with active or convalescent COVID-19.

The CDR3 sequence: CASSVVGVPYNEQFF. CDR3 sequence (DNA): TGTGCCAGCAGCGTAGTTGGAGTCCCGTACAATGAGCAGTTCTTC. This chain links TRBV9 with TRBJ2-1; unclear D gene. The V end was cut by 0 bases, the J end by 4 bases, with 11 bases between. The germline CDR1 and CDR2 sequences are SGDLS and YYNGEE. This CDR3 contains 15 residues.